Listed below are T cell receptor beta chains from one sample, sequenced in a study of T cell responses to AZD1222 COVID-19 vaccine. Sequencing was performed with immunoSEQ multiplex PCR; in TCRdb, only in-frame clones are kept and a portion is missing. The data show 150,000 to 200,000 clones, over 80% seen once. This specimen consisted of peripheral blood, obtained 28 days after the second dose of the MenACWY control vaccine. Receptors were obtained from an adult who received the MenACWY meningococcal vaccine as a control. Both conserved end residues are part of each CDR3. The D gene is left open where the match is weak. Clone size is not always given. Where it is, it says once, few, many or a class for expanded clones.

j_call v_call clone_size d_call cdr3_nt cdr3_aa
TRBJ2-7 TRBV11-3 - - TGTGCCAGCAGCGATAGTCAGATCTCCTACGAGCAGTACTTC CASSDSQISYEQYF
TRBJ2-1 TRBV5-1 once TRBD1 TGCGCCAGCAGCGACTTACAGGGGAATGAGCAGTTCTTC CASSDLQGNEQFF
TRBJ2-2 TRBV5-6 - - TGTGCCAGCAGCCAGGACAATATAGAGGGGGAGCTGTTTTTT CASSQDNIEGELFF
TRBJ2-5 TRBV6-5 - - TGTGCCAGCAGTTACTCGGGGGCCCAGTACTTC CASSYSGAQYF
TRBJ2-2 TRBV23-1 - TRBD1 TGCGCCAGCAGTCAATCTGGGACAGGGAACAGCGGGGAGCTGTTTTTT CASSQSGTGNSGELFF
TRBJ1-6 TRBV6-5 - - TGTGCCAGCAGTTTACAGGAAAATTCACCCCTCCACTTT CASSLQENSPLHF
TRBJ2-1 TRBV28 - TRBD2 TGTGCCAGCAGCCAAACGGTCGGTCCCCTAGCGGGACGCTGGCATGAGCAGTTCTTC CASSQTVGPLAGRWHEQFF
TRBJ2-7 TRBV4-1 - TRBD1 TGCGCCAGCAGCCAAGTAGGGACAGTCCCCTACTACGAGCAGTACTTC CASSQVGTVPYYEQYF
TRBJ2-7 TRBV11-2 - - TGTGCCAGCAGCTTAGCTTCTACGCCCGAGCAGTACTTC CASSLASTPEQYF
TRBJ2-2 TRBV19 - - TGTGCCAGTAGTCTGGGACTTTCCGGGGAGCTGTTTTTT CASSLGLSGELFF
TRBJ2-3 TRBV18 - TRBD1 TGTGCCAGCTCACCTTGGGGACAGGGGTCAGATACGCAGTATTTT CASSPWGQGSDTQYF
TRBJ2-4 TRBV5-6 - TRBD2 TGTGCCAGCAGCCCATGGGGGACTAGCAAAAACATTCAGTACTTC CASSPWGTSKNIQYF
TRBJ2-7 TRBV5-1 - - TGCGCCAGCAGCCTCACCCGGGACAATGCTAGGGAGCAGTACTTC CASSLTRDNAREQYF
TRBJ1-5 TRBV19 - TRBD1 TGTGCCAGTAGTATACGGGGGACAGATAATCAGCCCCAGCATTTT CASSIRGTDNQPQHF
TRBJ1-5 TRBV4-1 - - TGCGCCAGCAGCCTTTCAGCGGCTCCAACGATCGGTCAGCCCCAGCATTTT CASSLSAAPTIGQPQHF
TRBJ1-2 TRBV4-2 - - TGTGCCAGCAGCGAGGCAGGGCTAAACTATGGCTACACCTTC CASSEAGLNYGYTF
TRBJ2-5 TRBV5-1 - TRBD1 TGCGCCAGCAGCGCGATATACAGGGGCGAGACCCAGTACTTC CASSAIYRGETQYF
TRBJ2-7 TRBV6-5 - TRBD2 TGTGCCAGTGGGACTAGCGGGAGTTGGTACGAGCAGTACTTC CASGTSGSWYEQYF
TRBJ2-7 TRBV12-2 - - TGTGCAAGTCGCTTAGCCGGACAGGGAACAGGGTCCTACGAGCAGTACTTC CASRLAGQGTGSYEQYF
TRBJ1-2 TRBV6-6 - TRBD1 TGTGCCAGCAGTTTCCAGGGGGCGTGGGGCTACACCTTC CASSFQGAWGYTF
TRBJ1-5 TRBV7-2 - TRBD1 TGTGCCAGCAGCTTAGGGCGTTTCAGGGGGCGGAATCAGCCCCAGCATTTT CASSLGRFRGRNQPQHF
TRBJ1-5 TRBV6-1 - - TGTGCCAGCAGTGAAGCGGGACGGATGTATAGCAATCAGCCCCAGCATTTT CASSEAGRMYSNQPQHF
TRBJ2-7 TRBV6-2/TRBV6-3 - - TGTGCCAGCAGTTACTCGTTGGTTCCAGAATCGCCAGGGAGTGTATACGAGCAGTACTTC CASSYSLVPESPGSVYEQYF
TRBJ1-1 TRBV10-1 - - TGCGCCAGCAGTGACCCTGGACACCCGAACACTGAAGCTTTCTTT CASSDPGHPNTEAFF
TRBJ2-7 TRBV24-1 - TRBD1 TGTGCCACTCTAGGGGGCTGCGAGCAGTACTTC CATLGGCEQYF
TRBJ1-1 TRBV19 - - TGTGCCAGTAGGGAAGACAGTCCGGCTGAGGCTTTCTTT CASREDSPAEAFF
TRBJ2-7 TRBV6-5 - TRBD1 TGTGCCAGCAGTTCCCAGACAGGGAATCTCTACGAGCAGTACTTC CASSSQTGNLYEQYF
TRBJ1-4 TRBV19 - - TGTGCCAGTAGTCGTACGTCCGCAACTAATGAAAAACTGTTTTTT CASSRTSATNEKLFF
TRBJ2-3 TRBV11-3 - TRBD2 TGTGCCAGCAGCTTAATCGCGGGAGGGACAGATACGCAGTATTTT CASSLIAGGTDTQYF
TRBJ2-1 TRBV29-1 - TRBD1 TGCAGCGGGGGACAGGGGGCGCAGGAGCAGTTCTTC CSGGQGAQEQFF
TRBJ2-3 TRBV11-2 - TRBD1 TGTGCCAGCAGCTTTGAGGGCAGGGGGCTTGCAGATACGCAGTATTTT CASSFEGRGLADTQYF
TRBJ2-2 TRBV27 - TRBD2 TGTGCCAGCAGTTTAACTAGCGGGAGACTTAACACCGGGGAGCTGTTTTTT CASSLTSGRLNTGELFF
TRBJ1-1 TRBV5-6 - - TGTGCCAGCAGCTTCGCGGGTGAAGCTTTCTTT CASSFAGEAFF
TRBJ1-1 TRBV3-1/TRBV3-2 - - TGTGCCAGCAGCCAAGCGGGTTTCAGCACTGAAGCTTTCTTT CASSQAGFSTEAFF
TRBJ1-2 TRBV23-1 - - TGCGCCAGCAGTCAATCTACATACTATGGCTACACCTTC CASSQSTYYGYTF
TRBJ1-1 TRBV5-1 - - TGCGCCAGCAGCTTGAAGGGGCCCGGGAACACTGAAGCTTTCTTT CASSLKGPGNTEAFF
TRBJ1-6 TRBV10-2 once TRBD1 TGCGCCAGCATCAAGGACAGGGGTGTGGGAGGATCACCCCTCCACTTT CASIKDRGVGGSPLHF
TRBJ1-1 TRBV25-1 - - TGTGCCAGCAGTGAATTAATGAACACTGAAGCTTTCTTT CASSELMNTEAFF
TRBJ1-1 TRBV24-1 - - TGTGCCACCAGTTCCGGAGAGGGGTGGGATGAAGCTTTCTTT CATSSGEGWDEAFF
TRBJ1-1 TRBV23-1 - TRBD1 TGCGCCAGCAGTACCCTTAGACAGGGAAGAGGGGCTTTCTTT CASSTLRQGRGAFF
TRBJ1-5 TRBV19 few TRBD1 TGTGCCAGCAATCACCGGGACAGGGGTGGGGGTCAGCCCCAGCATTTT CASNHRDRGGGQPQHF
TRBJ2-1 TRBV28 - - TGTGCCAGCAGGCAGGAGGATGAGCAGTTCTTC CASRQEDEQFF